One T cell receptor beta chain is described in this entry. Trimming shortened V by 1 base and J by 9 bases, and 13 bases separated the two germline ends. Germline loops: CDR1 MGHRA, CDR2 YSYEKL. The CDR3 runs 14 residues. Cryopreserved PBMCs provided 1.5 to 2 micrograms of genomic DNA for the TCR beta libraries. These data come from a study of cytotoxic CD8 clonotypes in ibrutinib-treated CLL. On the study more broadly: Among responders, some 25 were partial and 2 complete; after median roughly 65 months, around 14 stayed remitted and 12 progressed. Once treatment had gone on for a median of around eleven months, range 6 to 36, response samples were drawn. The study recorded mean values of about 260,000 productive templates and 94,082 productive rearrangements per sample.

The data were produced by immunoSEQ multiplex PCR, yet TCRdb's version contains in-frame clones alone and is incomplete. The sample shows roughly 150,000 clones, around 80% of them seen only once. This sample comprised PBMCs, obtained after 24 months of ibrutinib treatment. The sequence was obtained from a human donor with chronic lymphocytic leukemia. The chain is built from TRBV4-1 and TRBJ1-5, with D tentatively TRBD1 (6 bases). CDR3 sequence: CASSQADRPWPQHF. CDR3 DNA: TGCGCCAGCAGCCAAGCCGACAGGCCATGGCCCCAGCATTTT.